What follows are 30 T cell receptor beta chains derived from one specimen sequenced in a study of T cell changes during pregnancy in multiple sclerosis. The repertoire was sequenced with immunoSEQ multiplex PCR; TCRdb's copy has only in-frame clones and lacks some. The sample holds 60,000 or so clones, roughly 87% seen once. The source material was peripheral blood, sampled in the second trimester of pregnancy. These receptors all stem from a female donor in good health, enrolled as a control in a pregnancy study.

This sequence joins TRBV28 and TRBJ1-2, with TRBD1 as a possible D gene (6 bases). The CDR3 is 13 residues long. V was clipped by 6 bases and J by 2 bases, with 10 bases between them. Germline V gives CDR1 MDHEN, CDR2 SYDVKM. CDR3 DNA sequence: TGTGCCAGCAGCCCAGGGGTAAACTATGGCTACACCTTC. Translating gives CASSPGVNYGYTF.

The V and J genes are TRBV6-6 and TRBJ2-7, with 7 bases fitting TRBD1. Trimming at V came to 4 bases and at J to 2 bases, leaving 5 bases not matched to a gene. Per germline, CDR1 MNHNY and CDR2 SVGAGI (reference sequence). The CDR3 runs 14 residues. The CDR3 nucleotides are TGTGCCAGCAGTTCGCACAGGGGCACCTACGAGCAGTACTTC. Translating gives CASSSHRGTYEQYF.

The chain is built from TRBV19 and TRBJ2-5; a weak D match, TRBD1 (6 bases). The germline V gene encodes CDR1 LNHDA and CDR2 SQIVND (reference sequence). Between the trimmed V and J ends, which lost 4 bases and 5 bases, there was a span of 17 bases. The CDR3 loop spans 15 amino acids. The DNA for the CDR3 is TGTGCCAGTAGTACCGCCCAGACAGGAGCGGAGACCCAGTACTTC. It is translated as CASSTAQTGAETQYF.

DNA of the CDR3: TGTGCCAGCAGTTCCGGACTAGCGGGAGGTGACGAGCAGTACTTC. Protein: CASSSGLAGGDEQYF. The V call is TRBV6-5, the J call TRBJ2-7; the match to TRBD2 covers 14 bases. The CDR3 extends over 15 amino acids. In germline, CDR1 is MNHEY, CDR2 SVGAGI. Trimming removed 4 bases from V and 5 bases from J; junction bases left unmatched: 4.

Only a few counts were recorded for this clone. The chain joins TRBV7-8 to TRBJ1-2, with D maybe TRBD1 (5 bases). Germline V gives CDR1 SGHVS, CDR2 FQNEAQ. The CDR3 has 16 amino acids. The germline V and J ends were trimmed by 1 base and 4 bases, with 16 bases remaining between them. The CDR3 nucleotides are TGTGCCAGCAGCTTAGGTCCTCAGGGCGGCGGCTATGGCTACACCTTC. As protein: CASSLGPQGGGYGYTF.

This clone appeared a single time. The gene calls are TRBV2 and TRBJ1-5, with D perhaps TRBD1 (6 bases). The CDR3 spans 13 residues. The germline gives CDR1 SNHLY, CDR2 FYNNEI. The V end was cut by 8 bases, the J end by 2 bases, with 10 bases between. The CDR3 spells CASETGGNQPQHF. CDR3 bases: TGTGCCAGCGAGACAGGAGGCAATCAGCCCCAGCATTTT.

The chain recombines TRBV5-4 with TRBJ2-7; D remains unclear. The CDR3 is 13 amino acids. CDR1 SGHNT and CDR2 YYREEE come from the germline V gene (reference sequence). Trimming shortened V by 1 base and J by 3 bases, and 8 bases separated the two germline ends. CDR3 protein: CASSLRRNYEQYF. CDR3 bases: TGTGCCAGCAGCTTGAGGCGGAACTACGAGCAGTACTTC.

The chain recombines TRBV5-1 with TRBJ2-7; the D is unclear. The CDR3 is 16 amino acids. The ends were cut back, 0 bases at V and 0 bases at J, with 13 bases in the middle. CDR1 and CDR2 from the germline V gene are SGHRS and YFSETQ. Here the CDR3 reads CASSLGSTIPSYEQYF. Here the CDR3 DNA reads TGCGCCAGCAGCTTGGGGTCTACTATTCCCTCCTACGAGCAGTACTTC.

This chain links TRBV28 with TRBJ1-2, with D perhaps matching TRBD1 (6 bases). The CDR3 has 14 residues. The germline V gene has CDR1 MDHEN and CDR2 SYDVKM. The V and J ends lost 5 bases and 5 bases respectively, with 15 bases between them. CDR3 region: CASSPPTGGYGYTF. The DNA for the CDR3 is TGTGCCAGCAGTCCACCGACAGGTGGATATGGCTACACCTTC.

The rearrangement links TRBV6-1 to TRBJ2-5, with 9 bases that match TRBD2. This CDR3 has 15 amino acids. Per germline, CDR1 MNHNS and CDR2 SASEGT. V dropped 9 bases and J dropped 11; count of bases not matched to a gene: 19. CDR3 DNA sequence: TGTGCCAGTCCGAATGGGGGGACTAGCCCTGGGTGGCAGTACTTC. Amino acids: CASPNGGTSPGWQYF.

This chain links TRBV19 with TRBJ2-1; 11 positions match TRBD2. The trim removed 9 bases at V and 7 bases at J, leaving 2 bases unmatched. CDR3 length equals 12 residues. Germline V gene sequence: CDR1 LNHDA, CDR2 SQIVND (reference sequence). The CDR3 loop is CASRLAGNEQFF. Here the CDR3 DNA reads TGTGCCAGCAGACTAGCGGGGAATGAGCAGTTCTTC.

The chain links TRBV6-6 to TRBJ1-1; no clear D. The CDR3 has 13 residues. Trimming left V 6 bases short and J 4 bases short, with 12 bases between. The germline CDR1 and CDR2 sequences are MNHNY and SVGAGI (reference sequence). This CDR3 reads CASRLKWSTEAFF. The CDR3 coding sequence is TGTGCCAGCAGATTGAAGTGGAGCACTGAAGCTTTCTTT.

The chain couples TRBV6-1 to TRBJ2-1; 8 nucleotides agree with TRBD1. The CDR3 is 14 residues long. Germline V gene lookup returns CDR1 MNHNS and CDR2 SASEGT. Trimming at V came to 3 bases and at J to 6 bases, leaving 4 bases not matched to a gene. This CDR3 is CASSEGDRRNEQFF. Here the CDR3 DNA reads TGTGCCAGCAGTGAGGGGGACAGGCGCAATGAGCAGTTCTTC.

This clone appeared a single time. The CDR3 is CASRWAGDTQYF. CDR3 DNA sequence: TGTGCCAGCAGGTGGGCGGGCGATACGCAGTATTTT. The V call is TRBV2, the J call TRBJ2-3; tentative D call: TRBD2 (5 bases). Trimming removed 6 bases from V and 6 bases from J, with 10 bases in between. The germline CDR1 and CDR2 sequences are SNHLY and FYNNEI. The CDR3 covers 12 residues. The full variable domain, rest sourced from reference TRBV2 and TRBJ2-3, is EPEVTQTPSHQVTQMGQEVILRCVPISNHLYFYWYRQILGQKVEFLVSFYNNEISEKSEIFDDQFSVERPDGSNFTLKIRSTKLEDSAMYFCASRWAGDTQYFGPGTRLTVL.

The CDR3, as DNA: TGTGCCAGCAGCTTAAAAGCGCACGAGCAGTACTTC. Translation gives CASSLKAHEQYF. The V call is TRBV7-9, the J call TRBJ2-7; D unresolved. This CDR3 is built from 12 residues. Between the trimmed V and J ends, which lost 2 bases and 5 bases, there was a span of 7 bases. Germline loops: CDR1 SEHNR, CDR2 FQNEAQ (reference sequence).

This clone appeared a few times. The genes are TRBV6-6 and TRBJ1-2; a possible D gene is TRBD1 (6 bases). Per the germline V gene, CDR1 is MNHNY and CDR2 is SVGAGI (reference sequence). V lost 11 bases and J lost 6, with 16 bases in between. This CDR3 spans 12 amino acids. The CDR3 DNA is TGTGCCGCTACCGGGACAAGAAATGGCTACACCTTC. Its translation is CAATGTRNGYTF.

The rearrangement uses TRBV11-3 and TRBJ2-1; 10 bases are shared with TRBD2. Germline CDR1 and CDR2: SGHNT and YENEEA. This CDR3 has 18 residues. J gave up 7 bases and V 1 base, and 13 bases lay outside the gene matches. The CDR3 sequence is CASSLAMGEAGGRNEQFF. The CDR3 nucleotides read TGTGCCAGCAGCTTAGCCATGGGGGAAGCGGGGGGGAGGAATGAGCAGTTCTTC.

J is TRBJ2-1 and V is TRBV9, with a weak D call TRBD2 (6 bases). The V and J ends lost 3 bases and 5 bases respectively, with 15 bases between them. This CDR3 comprises 15 residues. Germline lookup yields CDR1 SGDLS and CDR2 YYNGEE. CDR3 sequence (DNA): TGTGCCAGCAGCGGGGCTTTGTGGGAGGACAATGAGCAGTTCTTC. Translating gives CASSGALWEDNEQFF.

The chain joins TRBV19 to TRBJ2-1; tentatively, D is TRBD2 (6 bases). The germline gives CDR1 LNHDA, CDR2 SQIVND (reference sequence). V was clipped by 10 bases and J by 1 base, with 17 bases between them. The CDR3 has 15 amino acids. CDR3 nucleotides: TGTGCCACCGGGCGGGGCCCACCATCCTACAATGAGCAGTTCTTC. It encodes CATGRGPPSYNEQFF.

V usage is TRBV9 and J usage is TRBJ2-3; D possibly corresponds to TRBD1 (5 bases). This CDR3 is built from 14 residues. The ends were cut back, 4 bases at V and 2 bases at J, with 11 bases in the middle. The germline V gene has CDR1 SGDLS and CDR2 YYNGEE. The CDR3 coding sequence is TGTGCCAGCAGCTTGGCAGGGATCACAGATACGCAGTATTTT. Its translation is CASSLAGITDTQYF.

The chain combines TRBV29-1 with TRBJ2-3; a possible D gene is TRBD2 (6 bases). The germline CDR1 and CDR2 sequences are SQVTM and ANQGSEA. Between the trimmed V and J ends, which lost 7 bases and 6 bases, there was a span of 20 bases. The CDR3 extends over 14 amino acids. CDR3 in DNA: TGCAGCGGTCACTACGGGGGACGCATCGATACGCAGTATTTT. It encodes CSGHYGGRIDTQYF.

This clone was seen a single time. CDR3 nucleotides: TGTGCCATCAGCCCGACAGGGCTCAGCTACGAGCAGTACTTC. It is translated as CAISPTGLSYEQYF. This chain links TRBV10-3 with TRBJ2-7, with 7 bases lining up with TRBD1. The J segment lost 3 bases and the V segment lost 6 bases, leaving 8 bases of the junction unmatched. The CDR3 is 14 amino acids. Germline CDR1 is ENHRY and CDR2 is SYGVKD.

This chain uses TRBV7-9 with TRBJ2-7; 9 bases align to TRBD2. With V trimmed by 5 bases and J by 3 bases, 11 bases remained unmatched. This CDR3 has 16 amino acids. CDR1 is SEHNR and CDR2 is FQNEAQ in the germline V gene (reference sequence). CDR3 DNA: TGTGCCAGCAGCCCGACGGGGGCTAGCGGGAACTACGAGCAGTACTTC. This encodes CASSPTGASGNYEQYF.

The table lists this clone with a count of one. The chain employs TRBV9 and TRBJ2-1; 7 positions agree with TRBD2. The V and J ends lost 4 bases and 3 bases, in that order; junction bases with no gene match: 7. The CDR3 runs 15 residues. Germline CDR1 is SGDLS and CDR2 is YYNGEE. CDR3 in DNA: TGTGCCAGCAGCCCCCAGACTAGCTACTACAATGAGCAGTTCTTC. Amino acids: CASSPQTSYYNEQFF.

The chain links TRBV6-6 to TRBJ2-1, with unresolved D. CDR3 length: 15 amino acids. Between the trimmed V and J ends, which lost 0 bases and 0 bases, there was a span of 6 bases. The germline gives CDR1 MNHNY, CDR2 SVGAGI (reference sequence). The CDR3 region is CASSYSPDSYNEQFF. CDR3 nucleotide sequence: TGTGCCAGCAGTTACTCTCCAGACTCCTACAATGAGCAGTTCTTC.

The chain links TRBV5-4 to TRBJ2-3; TRBD2 matches at 8 bases. The V gene end was trimmed by 7 bases and the J gene end by 1 base; junction bases not matched to a gene: 8. Germline CDR1 is SGHNT and CDR2 is YYREEE (reference sequence). The CDR3 is 15 residues long. CDR3 sequence: CASGSGVVGTDTQYF. CDR3 coding DNA: TGTGCCAGCGGTAGCGGGGTCGTGGGCACAGATACGCAGTATTTT.

V usage is TRBV7-8 and J usage is TRBJ2-7; no firm D call. The CDR3 has 12 amino acids. CDR1 is SGHVS and CDR2 is FQNEAQ in the germline V gene. Trimming cost V 6 bases and J 7 bases, with 13 bases left between them. The chain's CDR3 is CASSYLNPEQYF. For the CDR3, the DNA is TGTGCCAGCAGTTATCTAAACCCAGAGCAGTACTTC.

Concerning this clone: A junction boundary mismatches the germline segment, possibly from a read error. The gene calls are TRBV29-1 and TRBJ2-7, with a possible D match to TRBD1 (5 bases). CDR1 is SQVTM, CDR2 ANQGSEA, per germline. CDR3 length: 11 residues. The CDR3 DNA reads as TGTTCCCCAGGGAACTCCTACGAGCAGTACTTC. This translates into CSPGNSYEQYF.

The chain links TRBV19 to TRBJ2-1; D might be TRBD1 (5 bases). Trimming took 5 bases from V and 12 from J, leaving 14 bases between them. There are 12 residues in the CDR3. Per the germline V gene, CDR1 is LNHDA and CDR2 is SQIVND (reference sequence). The CDR3 is CASSPRTPLQFF. The DNA of the CDR3 is TGTGCCAGTAGTCCTCGGACACCCCTGCAGTTCTTC. Looking up the rest from reference TRBV19 and TRBJ2-1 gives the full variable domain: DGGITQSPKYLFRKEGQNVTLSCEQNLNHDAMYWYRQDPGQGLRLIYYSQIVNDFQKGDIAEGYSVSREKKESFPLTVTSAQKNPTAFYLCASSPRTPLQFFGPGTRLTVL.

The chain has TRBV29-1 and TRBJ1-2, with no clear D. Deletions cut 4 bases from V and 0 bases from J, with 12 bases between. The CDR3 is 14 amino acids. Germline V gives CDR1 SQVTM, CDR2 ANQGSEA. CDR3 loop: CSVGAGAPNYGYTF. The DNA of the CDR3 is TGCAGCGTTGGGGCGGGAGCCCCTAACTATGGCTACACCTTC.